This T cell receptor beta chain was profiled in a study of blood T cell repertoires in COVID-19. Clones were sequenced by immunoSEQ multiplex PCR, and TCRdb holds only the in-frame ones, with some missing. The sample lists nearly 110,000 clones; 76% were seen once. Germline CDR1 and CDR2: MNHEY and SMNVEV (reference sequence). The length of the CDR3 is 14 residues. Trimming took 3 bases from V and 6 from J, leaving 12 bases between them. The J gene is TRBJ1-5, the V gene TRBV27; D is perhaps TRBD1 (6 bases). The sequenced material came from peripheral blood. This receptor was identified in a man older than 75 with COVID-19, enrolled during active disease. CDR3 nucleotide sequence: TGTGCCAGCAGTTTGGGTCGGGGGGCTCAGCCCCAGCATTTT. Protein sequence: CASSLGRGAQPQHF.